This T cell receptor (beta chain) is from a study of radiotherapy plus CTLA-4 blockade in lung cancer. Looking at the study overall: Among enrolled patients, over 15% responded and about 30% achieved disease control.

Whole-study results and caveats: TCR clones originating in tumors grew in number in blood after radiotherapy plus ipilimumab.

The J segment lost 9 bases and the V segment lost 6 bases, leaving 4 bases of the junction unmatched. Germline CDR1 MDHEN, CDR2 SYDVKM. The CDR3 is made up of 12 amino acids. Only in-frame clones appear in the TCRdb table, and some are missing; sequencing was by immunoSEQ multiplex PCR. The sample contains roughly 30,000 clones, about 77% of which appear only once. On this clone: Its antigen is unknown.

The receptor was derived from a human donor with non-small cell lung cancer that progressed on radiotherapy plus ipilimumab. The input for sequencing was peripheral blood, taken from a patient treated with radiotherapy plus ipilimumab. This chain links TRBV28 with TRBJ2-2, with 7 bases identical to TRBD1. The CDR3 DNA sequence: TGTGCCAGCAGCCCGACAGGGTGGGAGCTGTTTTTT. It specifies CASSPTGWELFF.